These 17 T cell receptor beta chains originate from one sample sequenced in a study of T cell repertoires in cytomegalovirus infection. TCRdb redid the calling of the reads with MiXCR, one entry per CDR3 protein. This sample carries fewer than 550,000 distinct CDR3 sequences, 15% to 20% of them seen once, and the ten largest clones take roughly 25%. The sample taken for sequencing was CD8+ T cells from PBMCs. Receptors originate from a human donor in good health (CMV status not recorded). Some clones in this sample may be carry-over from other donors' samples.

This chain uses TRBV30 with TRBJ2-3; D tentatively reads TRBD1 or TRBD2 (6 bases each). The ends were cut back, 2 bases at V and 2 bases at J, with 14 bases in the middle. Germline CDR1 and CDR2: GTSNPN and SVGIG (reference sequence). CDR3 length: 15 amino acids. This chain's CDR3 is CAWSMTGADTDTQYF. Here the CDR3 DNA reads TGTGCCTGGAGTATGACGGGGGCTGACACAGATACGCAGTATTTT. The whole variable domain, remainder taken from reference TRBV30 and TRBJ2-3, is SQTIHQWPATLVQPVGSPLSLECTVEGTSNPNLYWYRQAAGRGLQLLFYSVGIGQISSEVPQNLSASRPQDRQFILSSKKLLLSDSGFYLCAWSMTGADTDTQYFGPGTRLTVL.

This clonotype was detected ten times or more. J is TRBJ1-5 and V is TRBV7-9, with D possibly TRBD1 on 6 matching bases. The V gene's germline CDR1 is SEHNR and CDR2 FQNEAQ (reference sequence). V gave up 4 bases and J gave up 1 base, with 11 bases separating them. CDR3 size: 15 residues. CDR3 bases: TGTGCCAGCAGCTCCGGGGACATAAGCAATCAGCCCCAGCATTTT. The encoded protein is CASSSGDISNQPQHF.

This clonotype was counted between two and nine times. The CDR3 sequence is CATSDSGDRGVQETQYF. The CDR3, as DNA: TGTGCCACCAGTGATTCAGGGGACAGGGGGGTCCAAGAGACCCAGTACTTC. The V call is TRBV24-1, the J call TRBJ2-5; TRBD1 aligns across 11 bases. Germline V gene sequence: CDR1 KGHDR, CDR2 SFDVKD. The V gene end was trimmed by 2 bases and the J gene end by 1 base; junction bases not matched to a gene: 5. The CDR3 spans 17 residues.

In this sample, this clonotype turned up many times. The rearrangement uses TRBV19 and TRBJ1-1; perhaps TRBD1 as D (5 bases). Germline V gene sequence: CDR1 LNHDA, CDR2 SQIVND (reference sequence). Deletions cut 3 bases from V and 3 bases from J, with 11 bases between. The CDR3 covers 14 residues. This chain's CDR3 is CASSIGQGYTEAFF. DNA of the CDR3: TGTGCCAGTAGTATTGGCCAGGGATACACTGAAGCTTTCTTT.

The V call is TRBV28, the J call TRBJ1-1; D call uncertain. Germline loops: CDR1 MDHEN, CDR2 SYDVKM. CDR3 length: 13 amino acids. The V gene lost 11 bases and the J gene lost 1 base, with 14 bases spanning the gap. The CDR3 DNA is TGTGCCGCGATCGTCCCCCAGAACACTGAAGCTTTCTTT. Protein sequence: CAAIVPQNTEAFF. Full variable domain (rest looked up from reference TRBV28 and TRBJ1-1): DVKVTQSSRYLVKRTGEKVFLECVQDMDHENMFWYRQDPGLGLRLIYFSYDVKMKEKGDIPEGYSVSREKKERFSLILESASTNQTSMYLCAAIVPQNTEAFFGQGTRLTVV.

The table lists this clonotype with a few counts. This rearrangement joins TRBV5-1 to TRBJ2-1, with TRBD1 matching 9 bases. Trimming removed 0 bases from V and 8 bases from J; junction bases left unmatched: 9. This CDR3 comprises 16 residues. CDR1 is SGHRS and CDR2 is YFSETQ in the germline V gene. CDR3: CASSLAGTGRVDEQFF. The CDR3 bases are TGCGCCAGCAGCTTGGCCGGGACAGGGCGGGTTGATGAGCAGTTCTTC.

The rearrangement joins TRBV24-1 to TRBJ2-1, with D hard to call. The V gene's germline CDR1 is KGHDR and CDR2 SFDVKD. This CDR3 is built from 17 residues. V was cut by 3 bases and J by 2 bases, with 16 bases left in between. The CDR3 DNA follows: TGTGCCACCAGTGATCGACGCGACATTGTCCCCTACAATGAGCAGTTCTTC. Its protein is CATSDRRDIVPYNEQFF.

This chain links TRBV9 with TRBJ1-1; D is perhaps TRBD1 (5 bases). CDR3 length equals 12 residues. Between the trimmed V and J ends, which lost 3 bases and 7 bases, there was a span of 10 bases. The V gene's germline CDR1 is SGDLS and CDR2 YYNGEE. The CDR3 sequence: CASSGQGVEAFF. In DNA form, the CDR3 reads TGTGCCAGCAGCGGGCAGGGAGTTGAAGCTTTCTTT.

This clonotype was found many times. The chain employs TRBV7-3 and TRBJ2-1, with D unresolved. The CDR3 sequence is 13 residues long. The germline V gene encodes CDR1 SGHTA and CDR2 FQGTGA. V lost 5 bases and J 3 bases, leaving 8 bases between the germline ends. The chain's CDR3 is CASSPDGYNEQFF. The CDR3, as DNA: TGTGCCAGCAGCCCCGACGGCTACAATGAGCAGTTCTTC.

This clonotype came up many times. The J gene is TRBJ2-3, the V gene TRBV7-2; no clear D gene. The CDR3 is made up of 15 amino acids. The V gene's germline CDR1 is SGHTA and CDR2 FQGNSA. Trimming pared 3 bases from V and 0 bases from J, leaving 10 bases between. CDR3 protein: CASSFAQLSTDTQYF. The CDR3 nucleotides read TGTGCCAGCAGCTTCGCCCAGTTGAGCACAGATACGCAGTATTTT.

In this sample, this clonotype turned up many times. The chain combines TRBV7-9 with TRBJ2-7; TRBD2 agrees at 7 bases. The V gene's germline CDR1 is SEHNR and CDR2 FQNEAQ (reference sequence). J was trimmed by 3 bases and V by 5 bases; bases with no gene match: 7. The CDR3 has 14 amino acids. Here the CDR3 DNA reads TGTGCCAGCAGCCTCCCGGTAGCGGGCTACGAGCAGTACTTC. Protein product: CASSLPVAGYEQYF.

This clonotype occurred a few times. The DNA for the CDR3 is TGTGCCATCAGTGAGTCAGACAGGGATGGAAACACCATATATTTT. Residues: CAISESDRDGNTIYF. The V gene is TRBV10-3, the J gene TRBJ1-3; 7 nucleotides align to TRBD1. CDR1 is ENHRY and CDR2 is SYGVKD in the germline V gene. V shed 0 bases and J 3 bases; nucleotides not matched to a gene: 2. The CDR3 runs to 15 residues.

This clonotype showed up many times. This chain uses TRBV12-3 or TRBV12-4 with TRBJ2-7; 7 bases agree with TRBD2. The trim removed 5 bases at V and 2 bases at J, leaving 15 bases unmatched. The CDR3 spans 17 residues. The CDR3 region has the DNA TGTGCCAGCAGTCCCGGGGAGGGGAGTGTGGGAACCTACGAGCAGTACTTC. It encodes CASSPGEGSVGTYEQYF.

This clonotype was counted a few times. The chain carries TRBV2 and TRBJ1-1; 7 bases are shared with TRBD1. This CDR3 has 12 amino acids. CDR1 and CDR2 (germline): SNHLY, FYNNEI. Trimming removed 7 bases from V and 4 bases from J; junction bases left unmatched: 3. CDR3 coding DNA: TGTGCCAGCAAAAGGGGGCTCACTGAAGCTTTCTTT. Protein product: CASKRGLTEAFF.

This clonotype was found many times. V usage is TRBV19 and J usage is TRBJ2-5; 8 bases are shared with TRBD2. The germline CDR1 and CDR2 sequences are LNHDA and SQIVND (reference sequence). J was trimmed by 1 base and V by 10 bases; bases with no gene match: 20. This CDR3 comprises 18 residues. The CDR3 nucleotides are TGTGCCACTTCCGAATGGGGTATAGCGGGGACTACCCAAGAGACCCAGTACTTC. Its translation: CATSEWGIAGTTQETQYF.

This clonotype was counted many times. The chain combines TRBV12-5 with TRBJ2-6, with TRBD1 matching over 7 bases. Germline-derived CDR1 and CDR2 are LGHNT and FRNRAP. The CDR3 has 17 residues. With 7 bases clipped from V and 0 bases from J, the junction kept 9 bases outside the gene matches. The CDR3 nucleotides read TGTGCTAGTGCCACCGGGACAGTACTCTCTGGGGCCAACGTCCTGACTTTC. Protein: CASATGTVLSGANVLTF. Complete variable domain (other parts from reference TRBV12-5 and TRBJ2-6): DARVTQTPRHKVTEMGQEVTMRCQPILGHNTVFWYRQTMMQGLELLAYFRNRAPLDDSGMPKDRFSAEMPDATLATLKIQPSEPRDSAVYFCASATGTVLSGANVLTFGAGSRLTVL.

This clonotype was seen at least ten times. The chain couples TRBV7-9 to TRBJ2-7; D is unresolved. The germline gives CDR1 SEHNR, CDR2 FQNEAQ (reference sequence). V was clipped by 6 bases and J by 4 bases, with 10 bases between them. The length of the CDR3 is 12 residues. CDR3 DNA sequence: TGTGCCAGCAGTAGCAGAGCTTACGAGCAGTACTTC. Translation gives CASSSRAYEQYF.